Listed here are 26 T cell receptor beta chains from one sample, sequenced in a study of blood T cell repertoires in COVID-19. The assay was immunoSEQ multiplex PCR, and TCRdb's table has in-frame clones only and misses some. Here the sample spans approximately 92,000 clones, roughly 84% being singletons. Sequences were obtained from peripheral blood. These TCRs come from a man in his 70s with active or convalescent COVID-19.

This clone was seen just once. The chain carries TRBV5-1 and TRBJ1-2; TRBD1 might be the D (6 bases). The V gene lost 4 bases and the J gene lost 5 bases, with 9 bases spanning the gap. Germline CDR1 and CDR2: SGHRS and YFSETQ. The CDR3 covers 12 residues. The CDR3 region is CASSEQGYGYTF. CDR3 in DNA: TGCGCCAGCAGCGAACAGGGTTATGGCTACACCTTC.

The chain recombines TRBV28 with TRBJ2-7; D ambiguous. CDR1 MDHEN and CDR2 SYDVKM come from the germline V gene. The ends were cut back, 4 bases at V and 1 base at J, with 5 bases in the middle. The CDR3 has 12 amino acids. Written as DNA, the CDR3 is TGTGCCAGCAGTTCGACATCCTACGAGCAGTACTTC. Translation gives CASSSTSYEQYF.

The J gene is TRBJ1-4, the V gene TRBV18; D gene uncertain. This CDR3 region has 16 residues. Germline CDR1 KGHSH, CDR2 LQKENI. V lost 0 bases and J 3 bases, leaving 11 bases between the germline ends. CDR3 coding DNA: TGTGCCAGCTCACCACCGTCCATCGGGTCTAATGAAAAACTGTTTTTT. Protein: CASSPPSIGSNEKLFF.

The gene calls are TRBV6-5 and TRBJ1-2; 8 nucleotides match TRBD1. The CDR3 contains 14 residues. The V and J ends lost 0 bases and 4 bases, in that order; junction bases with no gene match: 1. Germline values: CDR1 MNHEY, CDR2 SVGAGI. The chain's CDR3 is CASSYSGQAYGYTF. The CDR3 DNA reads as TGTGCCAGCAGTTACTCGGGACAGGCCTATGGCTACACCTTC.

The chain couples TRBV28 to TRBJ2-1, with 10 bases that match TRBD2. J gave up 5 bases and V 6 bases, and 7 bases lay outside the gene matches. The CDR3 consists of 15 residues. Germline V gives CDR1 MDHEN, CDR2 SYDVKM. The CDR3 region is CASRPGAGGHNEQFF. The CDR3 bases are TGTGCCAGCAGACCTGGAGCGGGGGGGCACAATGAGCAGTTCTTC.

The chain links TRBV3-1 (or the pseudogene TRBV3-2) to TRBJ2-7; perhaps TRBD1 as D (5 bases). The ends were cut back, 2 bases at V and 7 bases at J, with 15 bases in the middle. Germline V lookup: CDR1 LGHDT, CDR2 YNNKEL (reference sequence). CDR3 size: 14 residues. As DNA, the CDR3 is TGTGCCAGCAGCCAATACAGGACACCGGAGGAGCAGTACTTC. Protein sequence: CASSQYRTPEEQYF.

This clone was detected only a few times. The genes are TRBV19 and TRBJ2-2; 8 bases line up with TRBD1. Unmatched junction bases numbered 5, after V lost 4 bases and J lost 4 bases. In germline, CDR1 is LNHDA, CDR2 SQIVND (reference sequence). This CDR3 contains 15 residues. The CDR3 DNA follows: TGTGCCAGTAGTACGTCGACAGGGGTCACCGGGGAGCTGTTTTTT. Protein product: CASSTSTGVTGELFF.

V usage is TRBV3-1 (or the pseudogene TRBV3-2) and J usage is TRBJ2-3; D is perhaps TRBD2 (7 bases). The CDR3 extends over 15 amino acids. Per the germline V gene, CDR1 is LGHDT and CDR2 is YNNKEL (reference sequence). V lost 1 base to trimming and J lost 8 bases, with 16 bases between them. The CDR3 loop reads CASSQVLGGAGTQYF. CDR3 DNA: TGTGCCAGCAGCCAAGTCTTGGGGGGGGCCGGTACGCAGTATTTT.

This clone was seen once. This rearrangement joins TRBV7-9 to TRBJ1-2, with 7 positions matching TRBD1. Looked up from germline, CDR1 is SEHNR and CDR2 is FQNEAQ (reference sequence). V lost 7 bases to trimming and J lost 3 bases; unmatched junction nucleotides: 8. There are 14 residues in the CDR3. The chain's CDR3 is CASTLGQTDYGYTF. In nucleotides, the CDR3 is TGTGCCAGCACCTTGGGACAGACTGACTATGGCTACACCTTC. The variable domain in full, completed from reference TRBV7-9 and TRBJ1-2, reads DTGVSQNPRHKITKRGQNVTFRCDPISEHNRLYWYRQTLGQGPEFLTYFQNEAQLEKSRLLSDRFSAERPKGSFSTLEIQRTEQGDSAMYLCASTLGQTDYGYTFGSGTRLTVV.

The chain recombines TRBV10-3 with TRBJ1-1, with no clear D. The CDR3 has 14 residues. Germline V gives CDR1 ENHRY, CDR2 SYGVKD. Trimming removed 2 bases at V and 0 bases at J, with 7 bases between. CDR3 nucleotide sequence: TGTGCCATCAGTGAGATGGCAGTGAACACTGAAGCTTTCTTT. As protein: CAISEMAVNTEAFF.

The V call is TRBV4-3, the J call TRBJ2-5; 11 bases align to TRBD2. The CDR3 has 15 residues. Germline V lookup: CDR1 LGHNA, CDR2 YSLEER. V dropped 1 base and J dropped 5; count of bases not matched to a gene: 3. Written as DNA, the CDR3 is TGCGCCAGCAGCCAAGTCTCTAGCGGGGGGGAGACCCAGTACTTC. Translating gives CASSQVSSGGETQYF.

This rearrangement joins TRBV5-5 to TRBJ2-1, with a possible D match to TRBD2 (5 bases). The CDR3 totals 16 residues. CDR1 is SGHKS, CDR2 YYEKEE, per germline (reference sequence). The V end was cut by 4 bases, the J end by 2 bases, with 16 bases between. The CDR3 sequence is CASSQRLEGTYNEQFF. The CDR3 coding sequence is TGTGCCAGCAGCCAACGTCTTGAGGGAACCTACAATGAGCAGTTCTTC.

The genes are TRBV27 and TRBJ1-6, with a tentative D call TRBD1 (5 bases). The V end was cut by 6 bases, the J end by 4 bases, with 16 bases between. The germline V gene has CDR1 MNHEY and CDR2 SMNVEV (reference sequence). This CDR3 spans 16 amino acids. CDR3 DNA: TGTGCCAGCAGAGCCGAGGCGGGACGGTATAATTCACCCCTCCACTTT. Protein: CASRAEAGRYNSPLHF.

This clone was seen a handful of times. This chain uses TRBV7-2 with TRBJ2-2; tentative D call: TRBD2 (5 bases). With 5 bases removed from V and 6 bases from J, the gap between germline ends came to 19 bases. CDR3 length: 16 amino acids. In germline, CDR1 is SGHTA, CDR2 FQGNSA. CDR3 nucleotides: TGTGCCAGCAGCCTCGGACTCCTAATGGCTTCCGGGGAGCTGTTTTTT. It yields the protein CASSLGLLMASGELFF.

The V and J genes are TRBV4-2 and TRBJ2-5; 11 bases are shared with TRBD1. Germline CDR1 and CDR2: LGHNA and YNFKEQ. The CDR3 length is 16 residues. The junction had 3 bases not matched to a gene; V was cut back by 0 bases and J by 3 bases. As DNA, the CDR3 is TGTGCCAGCAGCCAAGATGGACAGGGGGCTGAAGAGACCCAGTACTTC. It yields the protein CASSQDGQGAEETQYF.

The rearrangement joins TRBV4-2 to TRBJ2-2; 7 bases match TRBD1. The junction had 9 bases not matched to a gene; V was cut back by 7 bases and J by 1 base. Per germline, CDR1 LGHNA and CDR2 YNFKEQ. The CDR3 has 16 amino acids. The CDR3 coding sequence is TGTGCCAGCACGCATAACAGGGGCCAGAACACCGGGGAGCTGTTTTTT. This translates into CASTHNRGQNTGELFF.

The gene calls are TRBV7-9 and TRBJ2-6; TRBD1 matches at 10 bases. This CDR3 region has 18 residues. Germline V gene sequence: CDR1 SEHNR, CDR2 FQNEAQ (reference sequence). V lost 7 bases and J lost 0; bases outside the gene matches: 9. DNA for the CDR3: TGTGCCAGCACCTTGGACAGGGGGACGTTCTCTGGGGCCAACGTCCTGACTTTC. Translating gives CASTLDRGTFSGANVLTF.

The chain couples TRBV5-1 to TRBJ2-3, with 10 bases fitting TRBD1. CDR3 length: 16 residues. Germline CDR1 reads SGHRS; CDR2 reads YFSETQ. Losses at the gene ends were 1 base for V and 5 bases for J; bases not matched to a gene: 7. The CDR3 reads CASSLYGGTGVDTQYF. The DNA of the CDR3 is TGCGCCAGCAGCTTGTACGGCGGGACAGGGGTAGATACGCAGTATTTT.

The chain couples TRBV23-1 to TRBJ1-4, with D uncertain. TRBV23-1 is an ORF, with its function uncertain. The CDR3 sequence is 17 residues long. The V end lost 0 bases, the J end lost 3 bases, and 14 bases lay between the germline ends. The CDR3 DNA reads as TGCGCCAGCAGTCAATCGCGAAGGCCGGCGGCTAATGAAAAACTGTTTTTT. Encoded protein: CASSQSRRPAANEKLFF.

The V call is TRBV3-1 (or the pseudogene TRBV3-2), the J call TRBJ2-2; 9 bases map to TRBD2. The CDR3 is 16 residues long. Germline values: CDR1 LGHDT, CDR2 YNNKEL (reference sequence). V lost 1 base and J lost 5; bases outside the gene matches: 5. The CDR3 bases are TGTGCCAGCAGCCAAGGCGCCCTAGCGGGGACCGGGGAGCTGTTTTTT. This gives the protein CASSQGALAGTGELFF.

This clone was observed a few times. The J gene is TRBJ1-6, the V gene TRBV28, with 9 nucleotides matching TRBD1. Germline CDR1 is MDHEN and CDR2 is SYDVKM. CDR3 length: 17 residues. The V segment lost 6 bases and the J segment 3 bases; nucleotides outside the gene matches: 9. Here the CDR3 reads CASSSGQGRNYNSPLHF. The DNA of the CDR3 is TGTGCCAGCAGCTCCGGACAGGGGCGGAACTATAATTCACCCCTCCACTTT.

J is TRBJ2-3 and V is TRBV18; 8 bases map to TRBD2. The CDR3 extends over 13 amino acids. Trimming cost V 6 bases and J 6 bases; bases outside gene matches: 5. Germline-derived CDR1 and CDR2 are KGHSH and LQKENI. The CDR3 nucleotides are TGTGCCAGCTCGGAGGGACTAGGGGATACGCAGTATTTT. Translation gives CASSEGLGDTQYF.

The CDR3 bases are TGTGCCTTTCAGGGTAATCCCAATCAGCCCCAGCATTTT. Its protein is CAFQGNPNQPQHF. This chain links TRBV30 with TRBJ1-5; tentatively, D is TRBD1 (5 bases). The CDR3 has 13 amino acids. CDR1 and CDR2 (germline): GTSNPN, SVGIG (reference sequence). The V gene lost 7 bases and the J gene lost 3 bases, with 13 bases spanning the gap.

This chain uses TRBV30 with TRBJ1-5; 11 positions agree with TRBD1. V lost 5 bases and J lost 2; bases outside the gene matches: 8. The CDR3 covers 16 residues. The germline V gene has CDR1 GTSNPN and CDR2 SVGIG (reference sequence). The CDR3 loop reads CAWGDRGGVGNQPQHF. The CDR3 nucleotides read TGTGCCTGGGGGGACAGGGGGGGTGTGGGCAATCAGCCCCAGCATTTT.

This chain uses TRBV7-3 with TRBJ2-3; D might be TRBD1 (6 bases). V was trimmed by 1 base and J by 6 bases, leaving 11 bases between them. The CDR3 extends over 14 amino acids. The germline V gene has CDR1 SGHTA and CDR2 FQGTGA. CDR3 DNA sequence: TGTGCCAGCAGCTTAAACAGGGATGGGGATACGCAGTATTTT. Translated, it gives CASSLNRDGDTQYF.

The chain joins TRBV28 to TRBJ1-3, with unresolved D. V lost 4 bases, J lost 0 bases, and 7 bases lay in between. The CDR3 contains 14 residues. Germline V lookup: CDR1 MDHEN, CDR2 SYDVKM. The CDR3 here is CASSSLNSGNTIYF. In DNA, the CDR3 is TGTGCCAGCAGTTCTCTAAACTCTGGAAACACCATATATTTT.